Sequencing of this T cell receptor beta chain was carried out in a study of T cells after yellow fever vaccination. Study as a whole: Any fraction with a low cell number was prepared using SMART-Seq v4 Ultra Low Input. The study, taken as a whole, reports: FACS-sorted repertoires could harbor abundant contaminating bulk-population clonotypes. A large majority of primary-vaccination clones showed up again after the booster (around 96% CD4, roughly 88% CD8).

This clonotype was recorded a few times. As yet, its antigen is unknown. Researchers made TCR cDNA using 5'RACE template switching, and this step added a universal primer site and UMIs. Via MiXCR, TCRdb re-called the 5' RACE reads, giving one row per CDR3 protein. The sample shows a few hundred thousand distinct CDR3 sequences, about 3.9% of them seen only once. CDR3 size: 13 residues. CDR1 SGHTA and CDR2 FQGNSA come from the germline V gene. V shed 2 bases and J shed 6 bases, with 7 bases lying between them. The sequences come from PBMCs, collected 15 days after the yellow fever booster vaccination. This chain uses TRBV7-2 with TRBJ2-2; no definite D call. The origin of this receptor is a man in his late teens or twenties who received the YFV17D yellow fever vaccine. The CDR3: CASSLFGAGELFF. The CDR3 bases are TGTGCCAGCAGCTTATTTGGAGCCGGGGAGCTGTTTTTT.